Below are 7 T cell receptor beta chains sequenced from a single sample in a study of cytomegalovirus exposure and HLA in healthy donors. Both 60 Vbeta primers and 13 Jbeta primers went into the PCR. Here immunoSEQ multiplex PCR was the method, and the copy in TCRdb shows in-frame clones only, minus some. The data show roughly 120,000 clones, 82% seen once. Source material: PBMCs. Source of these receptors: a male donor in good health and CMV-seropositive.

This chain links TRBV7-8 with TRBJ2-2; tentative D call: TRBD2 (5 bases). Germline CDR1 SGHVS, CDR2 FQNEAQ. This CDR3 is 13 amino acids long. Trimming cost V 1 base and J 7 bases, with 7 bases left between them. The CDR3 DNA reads TGTGCCAGCAGCTTAGTAGGGAGCGGGGAGCTGTTTTTT. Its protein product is CASSLVGSGELFF. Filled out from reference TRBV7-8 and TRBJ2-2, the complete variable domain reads GAGVSQSPRYKVAKRGQDVALRCDPISGHVSLFWYQQALGQGPEFLTYFQNEAQLDKSGLPSDRFFAERPEGSVSTLKIQRTQQEDSAVYLCASSLVGSGELFFGEGSRLTVL.

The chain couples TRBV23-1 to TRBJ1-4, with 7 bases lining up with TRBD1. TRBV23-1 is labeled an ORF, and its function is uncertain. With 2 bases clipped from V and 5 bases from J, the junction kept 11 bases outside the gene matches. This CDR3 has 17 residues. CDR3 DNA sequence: TGCGCCAGCAGTCAACTTAACCGGGACAGCCCAAATGAAAAACTGTTTTTT. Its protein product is CASSQLNRDSPNEKLFF.

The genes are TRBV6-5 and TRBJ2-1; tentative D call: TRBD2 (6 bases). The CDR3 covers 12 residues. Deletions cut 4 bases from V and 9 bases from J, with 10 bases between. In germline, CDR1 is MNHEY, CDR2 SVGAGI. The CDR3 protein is CASSSAGSEQFF. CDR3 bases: TGTGCCAGCAGTTCCGCCGGGAGTGAGCAGTTCTTC.

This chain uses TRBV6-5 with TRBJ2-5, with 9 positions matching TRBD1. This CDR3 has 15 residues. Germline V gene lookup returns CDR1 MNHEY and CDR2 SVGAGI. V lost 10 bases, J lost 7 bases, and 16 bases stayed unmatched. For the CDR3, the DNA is TGTGCCACCAACCCTACTACAGGGGGCGAGGGGACCCAGTACTTC. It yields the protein CATNPTTGGEGTQYF.

CDR3 residues: CASSQVPGQGNTIYF. CDR3 bases: TGTGCCAGCAGCCAGGTCCCGGGACAGGGAAACACCATATATTTT. The chain uses TRBV4-2 and TRBJ1-3; 7 nucleotides align to TRBD1. This CDR3 contains 15 residues. V lost 3 bases and J lost 4; bases outside the gene matches: 6. Germline V CDR1 and CDR2: LGHNA, YNFKEQ.

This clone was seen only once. As DNA, the CDR3 is TGCAGCGTTCCTCCTGGGGGGAGGTTAACGGAGACCCAGTACTTC. Its protein product is CSVPPGGRLTETQYF. The rearrangement joins TRBV29-1 to TRBJ2-5; possibly TRBD2 for D (6 bases). The CDR3 sequence is 15 residues long. V was clipped by 5 bases and J by 5 bases, with 21 bases between them. Per the germline V gene, CDR1 is SQVTM and CDR2 is ANQGSEA.

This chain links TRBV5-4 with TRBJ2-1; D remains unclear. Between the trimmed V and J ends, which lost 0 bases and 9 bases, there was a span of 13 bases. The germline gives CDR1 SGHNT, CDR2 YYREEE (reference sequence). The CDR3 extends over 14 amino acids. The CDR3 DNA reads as TGTGCCAGCAGCTTGGGACTGGAAACGGGTGAGCAGTTCTTC. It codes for CASSLGLETGEQFF.